This is a list of T cell receptor beta chains from one sample in a study of T cell clones after liver transplantation. TCRdb keeps only in-frame clones here, not all; method: immunoSEQ multiplex PCR. The sample yields nearly 55,000 clones, 65% to 85% seen once. The starting material was CD4+ T cells from blood, obtained before liver transplant. All receptors derive from a human donor who received a liver transplant. The CDR3 runs from the conserved cysteine through the conserved F or W. The order of the fields is CDR3 DNA, CDR3 protein, V gene, J gene, D gene, clone size. A D gene is named only where the DNA matches it firmly. The size entry is marked missing in some rows and otherwise reads once, few, many or a size class.

CDR3 DNA: TGTGCCATCAGGTCAGCTAGCACAGATACGCAGTATTTT; CDR3 protein: CAIRSASTDTQYF; V gene: TRBV10-3; J gene: TRBJ2-3; D gene: NA; clone size: NA
CDR3 DNA: TGCGCCAGCAGCCAAGAAACAGATACGCAGTATTTT; CDR3 protein: CASSQETDTQYF; V gene: TRBV4-3; J gene: TRBJ2-3; D gene: NA; clone size: NA
CDR3 DNA: TGTGCCAGCAGGCCCGGGGGGCTTACTGAAGCTTTCTTT; CDR3 protein: CASRPGGLTEAFF; V gene: TRBV28; J gene: TRBJ1-1; D gene: NA; clone size: few
CDR3 DNA: TGTGCCAGCGGAAAAACAGATACTGGAAACACCATATATTTT; CDR3 protein: CASGKTDTGNTIYF; V gene: TRBV6-6; J gene: TRBJ1-3; D gene: NA; clone size: NA
CDR3 DNA: TGTGCCAGCAGCCTAGCGGGAGGGGGCTCCTACGAGCAGTACTTC; CDR3 protein: CASSLAGGGSYEQYF; V gene: TRBV7-2; J gene: TRBJ2-7; D gene: TRBD2; clone size: NA
CDR3 DNA: TGTGCCAGCAGCCTTATAGCGGGGGGGCAGGGGTCCTACGAGCAGTACTTC; CDR3 protein: CASSLIAGGQGSYEQYF; V gene: TRBV7-2; J gene: TRBJ2-7; D gene: TRBD2; clone size: NA
CDR3 DNA: TGTGCCAGTAGTCCCCGAACAGGGCGGCTCAACCGGGAGCTGTTTTTT; CDR3 protein: CASSPRTGRLNRELFF; V gene: TRBV19; J gene: TRBJ2-2; D gene: NA; clone size: once
CDR3 DNA: TGTGCCAGCAGTCCCCAGGGTGCCCGGGAGACCCAGTACTTC; CDR3 protein: CASSPQGARETQYF; V gene: TRBV6-5; J gene: TRBJ2-5; D gene: NA; clone size: NA
CDR3 DNA: TGTGCCAGCAGCGGGGACAGGGAGAAGACCCAGTACTTC; CDR3 protein: CASSGDREKTQYF; V gene: TRBV2; J gene: TRBJ2-5; D gene: TRBD1; clone size: NA
CDR3 DNA: TGTGCCAGCAGTTCCGGGACAGGGAGAGCTTTCTTT; CDR3 protein: CASSSGTGRAFF; V gene: TRBV28; J gene: TRBJ1-1; D gene: TRBD1; clone size: NA
CDR3 DNA: TGTGCCAGCAGCTTAGCGCAGGTAGCGGGTCAAAATGAGCAGTTCTTC; CDR3 protein: CASSLAQVAGQNEQFF; V gene: TRBV7-2; J gene: TRBJ2-1; D gene: TRBD2; clone size: NA
CDR3 DNA: TGTGCCAGCAGCCAAGGCCGGGACAGGGGGCGTCGGGGCTACACCTTC; CDR3 protein: CASSQGRDRGRRGYTF; V gene: TRBV7-2; J gene: TRBJ1-2; D gene: TRBD1; clone size: NA
CDR3 DNA: TGTGCCAGTAGTATAGATCGAGGCCAGAATCAGCCCCAGCATTTT; CDR3 protein: CASSIDRGQNQPQHF; V gene: TRBV19; J gene: TRBJ1-5; D gene: NA; clone size: NA
CDR3 DNA: TGTGCCAGCAGCTTAGGGTGGGAGTCAGATACGCAGTATTTT; CDR3 protein: CASSLGWESDTQYF; V gene: TRBV7-3; J gene: TRBJ2-3; D gene: NA; clone size: NA
CDR3 DNA: TGTGCCAGCAGTACGGGGGGGGGAGCCATGTATGCGCCCCAGCATTTT; CDR3 protein: CASSTGGGAMYAPQHF; V gene: TRBV2; J gene: TRBJ1-5; D gene: NA; clone size: NA
CDR3 DNA: TGTGCCAGCAGTTTTGCCGGGACAGGGGGCCGCGAAGCTTTCTTT; CDR3 protein: CASSFAGTGGREAFF; V gene: TRBV28; J gene: TRBJ1-1; D gene: TRBD1; clone size: NA
CDR3 DNA: TGTGCCAGCAGCTTGTTGCAGGGTGCTGAGACCCAGTACTTC; CDR3 protein: CASSLLQGAETQYF; V gene: TRBV5-6; J gene: TRBJ2-5; D gene: NA; clone size: once
CDR3 DNA: TGCGCCAGCAGCAAAATTACAGGGGGCGTCACGGAGACCCAGTACTTC; CDR3 protein: CASSKITGGVTETQYF; V gene: TRBV5-1; J gene: TRBJ2-5; D gene: TRBD1; clone size: NA
CDR3 DNA: TGTGCCTGGAGTCTCCGGTCCGAGAACACTGAAGCTTTCTTT; CDR3 protein: CAWSLRSENTEAFF; V gene: TRBV30; J gene: TRBJ1-1; D gene: NA; clone size: NA
CDR3 DNA: TGTGCCAGCAGTCCAGCGGGGTACTCCTACGAGCAGTACTTC; CDR3 protein: CASSPAGYSYEQYF; V gene: TRBV6-5; J gene: TRBJ2-7; D gene: TRBD2; clone size: NA
CDR3 DNA: TGCAGCGTAGCACAGGGGGGTTCGGTCACTGAAGCTTTCTTT; CDR3 protein: CSVAQGGSVTEAFF; V gene: TRBV29-1; J gene: TRBJ1-1; D gene: TRBD1; clone size: NA
CDR3 DNA: TGTGCCAGCAGACGCGGCCGGGACCTCCAAGAGACCCAGTACTTC; CDR3 protein: CASRRGRDLQETQYF; V gene: TRBV6-4; J gene: TRBJ2-5; D gene: NA; clone size: NA
CDR3 DNA: TGTGCCATCAGTGAGCCAGGAAAGGATGGCTACACCTTC; CDR3 protein: CAISEPGKDGYTF; V gene: TRBV10-3; J gene: TRBJ1-2; D gene: NA; clone size: NA
CDR3 DNA: TGCAGCGTTGGGGCCCGCGGGAGCTCCTACGAGCAGTACTTC; CDR3 protein: CSVGARGSSYEQYF; V gene: TRBV29-1; J gene: TRBJ2-7; D gene: TRBD2; clone size: NA
CDR3 DNA: TGTGCCATCAGTGAGTCTGAGGAACAGCCCCAGCATTTT; CDR3 protein: CAISESEEQPQHF; V gene: TRBV10-3; J gene: TRBJ1-5; D gene: NA; clone size: few
CDR3 DNA: TGTGCCAGCAGCCAAGAGCGGTGGTCAGATACGCAGTATTTT; CDR3 protein: CASSQERWSDTQYF; V gene: TRBV14; J gene: TRBJ2-3; D gene: NA; clone size: once
CDR3 DNA: TGTGCCAGCAGTCAAATTTTATACGCAGGGGATCGAGCTTTCTTT; CDR3 protein: CASSQILYAGDRAFF; V gene: TRBV28; J gene: TRBJ1-1; D gene: NA; clone size: NA
CDR3 DNA: TGTGCCAGCAGTTACATGGCGGGGTACAATGAGCAGTTCTTC; CDR3 protein: CASSYMAGYNEQFF; V gene: TRBV6-6; J gene: TRBJ2-1; D gene: NA; clone size: NA
CDR3 DNA: TGTGCCAGCAGTTACCCAGGAAGGAGGGGATCCGGGGAGCTGTTTTTT; CDR3 protein: CASSYPGRRGSGELFF; V gene: TRBV6-5; J gene: TRBJ2-2; D gene: NA; clone size: NA
CDR3 DNA: TGTGCCAGCAGTGATTACCAGGGTGGAAGTGAAAAACTGTTTTTT; CDR3 protein: CASSDYQGGSEKLFF; V gene: TRBV25-1; J gene: TRBJ1-4; D gene: NA; clone size: NA
CDR3 DNA: TGTGCCAGCAGCCGATCGAAGACCTACGAGCAGTACTTC; CDR3 protein: CASSRSKTYEQYF; V gene: TRBV28; J gene: TRBJ2-7; D gene: NA; clone size: NA
CDR3 DNA: TGCGCCAGCAGTGAGTCGTGGGCAGGGGGCAGCTACGAGCAGTACTTC; CDR3 protein: CASSESWAGGSYEQYF; V gene: TRBV10-2; J gene: TRBJ2-7; D gene: TRBD1; clone size: NA
CDR3 DNA: TGTGCCTCTTGGGACAGGAAGGGCCCGGGCTACACCTTC; CDR3 protein: CASWDRKGPGYTF; V gene: TRBV30; J gene: TRBJ1-2; D gene: TRBD1; clone size: NA
CDR3 DNA: TGCGCCAGCAGCTTGGCGGGCGGCTCCTACGAGCAGTACTTC; CDR3 protein: CASSLAGGSYEQYF; V gene: TRBV5-1; J gene: TRBJ2-7; D gene: NA; clone size: NA
CDR3 DNA: TGCAGCGTCTACAGACAGGACCGCTATGGCTACACCTTC; CDR3 protein: CSVYRQDRYGYTF; V gene: TRBV29-1; J gene: TRBJ1-2; D gene: NA; clone size: NA
CDR3 DNA: TGTGCCAGCAGTGATGACAGCTCTGGAAACACCATATATTTT; CDR3 protein: CASSDDSSGNTIYF; V gene: TRBV25-1; J gene: TRBJ1-3; D gene: NA; clone size: NA
CDR3 DNA: TGTGCCAGCAGTGTTGGTGGAGACAGCACAGATACGCAGTATTTT; CDR3 protein: CASSVGGDSTDTQYF; V gene: TRBV2; J gene: TRBJ2-3; D gene: NA; clone size: NA
CDR3 DNA: TGTGCCAGCAGGGGGGCAGGGGCGCCGGAAGCTTTCTTT; CDR3 protein: CASRGAGAPEAFF; V gene: TRBV28; J gene: TRBJ1-1; D gene: NA; clone size: NA
CDR3 DNA: TGCGCCAGCAGCTCCGAACAGGGGAGGACTGAAGCTTTCTTT; CDR3 protein: CASSSEQGRTEAFF; V gene: TRBV5-1; J gene: TRBJ1-1; D gene: TRBD1; clone size: NA
CDR3 DNA: TGTGCCACCAGCAGGGGGGGGACAGGGACCTCCTACGAGCAGTACTTC; CDR3 protein: CATSRGGTGTSYEQYF; V gene: TRBV15; J gene: TRBJ2-7; D gene: TRBD1; clone size: NA
CDR3 DNA: TGTGCCACCAGCAGAGACACCGGGACTAGCGGGGGTTATTCCTACGAGCAGTACTTC; CDR3 protein: CATSRDTGTSGGYSYEQYF; V gene: TRBV15; J gene: TRBJ2-7; D gene: TRBD2; clone size: NA
CDR3 DNA: TGTGCCACCACCCCCCCGGGGGGGAGAGATACGCAGTATTTT; CDR3 protein: CATTPPGGRDTQYF; V gene: TRBV7-2; J gene: TRBJ2-3; D gene: TRBD2; clone size: NA
CDR3 DNA: TGTGCCAGCAGCTTAGATCCGGGGGCAAACTATGGCTACACCTTC; CDR3 protein: CASSLDPGANYGYTF; V gene: TRBV7-2; J gene: TRBJ1-2; D gene: NA; clone size: NA
CDR3 DNA: TGTGCCAGCTCCCGGGAGGGGGTCTATGAAAAACTGTTTTTT; CDR3 protein: CASSREGVYEKLFF; V gene: TRBV18; J gene: TRBJ1-4; D gene: NA; clone size: NA
CDR3 DNA: TGCGCCAGCAGCCCCGGGGGGGAGGATCAGCCCCAGCATTTT; CDR3 protein: CASSPGGEDQPQHF; V gene: TRBV4-1; J gene: TRBJ1-5; D gene: NA; clone size: NA